This T cell receptor (beta chain) was obtained from a study of CD8+ T cells in alopecia areata. Background on the study: The investigators scored severity in treated patients by the percentage of affected scalp area. The study's findings and limits: Greater clonality was observed in lesional scalp samples, especially alopecia totalis/universalis, versus normal scalp. Sequencing of scalp samples also captures resident alphabeta T cells of normal skin.

Treatment described: oral pan-JAK inhibitor, 5-10 mg twice daily. Note on this clone: Its antigen is not identified.

Sequencing relied on a cDNA template that was reverse transcribed from extracted RNA. Method: immunoSEQ multiplex PCR; TCRdb's copy keeps in-frame clones and lacks some. The sample includes about 190,000 clones, roughly three fifths of them seen just once. This sequence originates from a human donor with alopecia areata. The sequencing here drew on CD4+ T cells sorted from blood, taken at week 4, from a patient treated with tofacitinib.

CDR3 in DNA: TGTGCCAGCAGCCCCGGATGGGGTAGCACAGATACGCAGTATTTT. It yields the protein CASSPGWGSTDTQYF. The V gene is TRBV6-6, the J gene TRBJ2-3; D is undetermined. Germline V gene lookup returns CDR1 MNHNY and CDR2 SVGAGI (reference sequence). The CDR3 is made up of 15 amino acids. V lost 6 bases and J lost 0, with 13 bases in between.